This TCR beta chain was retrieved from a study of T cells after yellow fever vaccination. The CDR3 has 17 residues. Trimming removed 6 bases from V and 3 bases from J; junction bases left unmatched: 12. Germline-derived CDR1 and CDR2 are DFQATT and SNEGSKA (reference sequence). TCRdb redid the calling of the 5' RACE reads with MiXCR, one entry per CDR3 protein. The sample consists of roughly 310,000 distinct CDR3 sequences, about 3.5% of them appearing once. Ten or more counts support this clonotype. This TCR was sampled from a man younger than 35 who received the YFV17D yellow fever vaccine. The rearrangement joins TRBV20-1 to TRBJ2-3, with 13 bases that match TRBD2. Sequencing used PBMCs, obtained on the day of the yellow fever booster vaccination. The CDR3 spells CSATTSGGPLVTDTQYF. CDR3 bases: TGCAGTGCGACGACTAGCGGGGGGCCCCTTGTTACAGATACGCAGTATTTT.